The rows below give T cell receptor beta chains drawn from one sample of a study of CD8 T cells in Susac syndrome. TCRdb independently ran MiXCR on the immunoSEQ multiplex PCR reads; one entry per CDR3 protein. The sample shows 400,000 or so distinct CDR3 sequences, around 83% of them seen only once. The sequenced material came from CD8+ T cells from PBMCs. These receptors came from a human donor with multiple sclerosis. CDR3s include the opening cysteine and the closing phenylalanine or tryptophan. Each record gives: D gene, clone size, CDR3 length, V gene, J gene, CDR3 protein, CDR3 DNA. A D gene is named only where the DNA matches it firmly. Where a row states a size, it is once, few, many or the class of an expanded clone; other rows omit it.

>TRBD2|NA|17|TRBV15|TRBJ2-1
CATSRTQRGGLYNEQFF
TGTGCCACCAGCAGAACCCAACGGGGGGGCCTTTACAATGAGCAGTTCTTC
>NA|NA|16|TRBV6-1|TRBJ1-4
CASSVGGRGYGEKLFF
TGTGCCAGCAGTGTGGGGGGGAGGGGGTATGGCGAAAAACTGTTTTTT
>NA|NA|14|TRBV29-1|TRBJ2-1
CSVEERGSYNEQFF
TGCAGCGTTGAAGAGAGAGGCTCCTACAATGAGCAGTTCTTC
>NA|once|12|TRBV12-3/TRBV12-4|TRBJ1-4
CASSPRGEKLFF
TGTGCCAGCAGTCCCCGGGGTGAAAAACTGTTTTTT
>TRBD1|NA|17|TRBV19|TRBJ1-1
CASTAETQGQRITEAFF
TGTGCCAGTACCGCCGAGACACAGGGACAGCGGATCACTGAAGCTTTCTTT
>NA|once|13|TRBV5-5|TRBJ2-7
CASSASYGYEQYF
TGTGCCAGCAGCGCTTCATATGGCTACGAGCAGTACTTC
>TRBD1|NA|16|TRBV5-4|TRBJ1-1
CASSQSDSGGFTEAFF
TGTGCCAGCAGCCAATCCGACTCAGGGGGCTTCACTGAAGCTTTCTTT
>NA|NA|11|TRBV29-1|TRBJ1-1
CSVSYSTEAFF
TGCAGCGTTTCTTACAGTACTGAAGCTTTCTTT
>NA|NA|16|TRBV27|TRBJ2-3
CASSLRLGGNTDTQYF
TGTGCCAGCAGTTTACGGTTAGGCGGGAACACAGATACGCAGTATTTT
>NA|NA|13|TRBV29-1|TRBJ2-5
CSVGHGQGETQYF
TGCAGCGTTGGACATGGTCAAGGAGAGACCCAGTACTTC
>TRBD1|few|15|TRBV6-2/TRBV6-3|TRBJ2-7
CASSYPGQGPYEQYF
TGTGCCAGCAGTTACCCCGGACAGGGGCCCTACGAGCAGTACTTC
>TRBD1|NA|17|TRBV20-1|TRBJ2-4
CSAEDRKKISAKNIQYF
TGCAGTGCTGAGGACAGGAAGAAGATTTCGGCCAAAAACATTCAGTACTTC
>NA|NA|15|TRBV18|TRBJ2-2
CASSLGTANTGELFF
TGTGCCAGCTCACTCGGGACCGCGAACACCGGGGAGCTGTTTTTT
>TRBD2|NA|17|TRBV20-1|TRBJ2-1
CSARGPYLADVYNEQFF
TGCAGTGCTAGAGGCCCCTATCTAGCGGACGTATACAATGAGCAGTTCTTC
>NA|NA|12|TRBV12-3/TRBV12-4|TRBJ1-2
CASSTANYGYTF
TGTGCCAGCAGTACAGCTAACTATGGCTACACCTTC
>TRBD2|NA|16|TRBV20-1|TRBJ2-3
CSARDPWGGRTDTQYF
TGCAGTGCTAGAGATCCTTGGGGCGGGAGAACAGATACGCAGTATTTT
>NA|NA|12|TRBV27|TRBJ2-7
CASSSPPYEQYF
TGTGCCAGCAGTTCGCCCCCCTACGAGCAGTACTTC
>NA|NA|14|TRBV4-1|TRBJ1-4
CASSQDTSDEKLFF
TGCGCCAGCAGCCAGGACACTTCGGATGAAAAACTGTTTTTT
>NA|NA|15|TRBV7-9|TRBJ1-1
CASSSTRDMNTEAFF
TGTGCCAGCAGCTCCACCCGGGACATGAACACTGAAGCTTTCTTT
>NA|NA|17|TRBV28|TRBJ2-7
CASSFRVTASRGYEQYF
TGTGCCAGCAGTTTCCGTGTGACAGCTTCGAGAGGCTACGAGCAGTACTTC
>TRBD1|NA|20|TRBV4-1|TRBJ1-4
CASSQGGGTGIDATNEKLFF
TGCGCCAGCAGCCAAGGCGGGGGGACAGGGATTGATGCAACTAATGAAAAACTGTTTTTT
>NA|NA|14|TRBV19|TRBJ1-5
CASTLHIEYEPQHF
TGTGCCAGTACCCTACATATAGAGTATGAGCCCCAGCATTTT